These 28 T cell receptor beta chains share one sample of origin, sequenced in a study of CD8 T cells in ankylosing spondylitis. General study findings and limits: What appeared characteristic of ankylosing spondylitis blood was a TCR beta motif of eight highly homologous variants.

TCRdb called the 5' RACE reads again in MiXCR, with one record for every CDR3 protein. The sample contains some 450,000 distinct CDR3 sequences, more than 15% of which appear only once. These receptors are not linked to any known antigen. Sequences were obtained from blood, either unsorted or a sorted T cell fraction (not recorded which). These receptors originate from a male donor with ankylosing spondylitis.

In DNA, the CDR3 is TGCGCCAGCAGCCAAGCTAATACAGATACCTATGGCTACACCTTC. Its protein is CASSQANTDTYGYTF. The rearrangement joins TRBV4-1 to TRBJ1-2, with D hard to call. V was clipped by 1 base and J by 4 bases, with 13 bases between them. CDR1 and CDR2 from the germline V gene are MGHRA and YSYEKL. The CDR3 sequence is 15 residues long.

This clonotype showed up many times. This sequence joins TRBV7-2 and TRBJ2-1; the D gene is possibly TRBD2 (6 bases). Germline CDR1 is SGHTA and CDR2 is FQGNSA. The CDR3 has 14 amino acids. Trimming stripped 2 bases from V and 4 bases from J, with 9 bases between. CDR3 sequence reads: CASSLLGGYNEQFF. CDR3 DNA: TGTGCCAGCAGCTTACTCGGGGGTTACAATGAGCAGTTCTTC. Combining the CDR3 with reference TRBV7-2 and TRBJ2-1 gives the whole variable domain GAGVSQSPSNKVTEKGKDVELRCDPISGHTALYWYRQSLGQGLEFLIYFQGNSAPDKSGLPSDRFSAERTGGSVSTLTIQRTQQEDSAVYLCASSLLGGYNEQFFGPGTRLTVL.

The V gene is TRBV5-1, the J gene TRBJ1-5; D ambiguous. The CDR3 covers 15 residues. In germline, CDR1 is SGHRS, CDR2 YFSETQ. V was clipped by 0 bases and J by 3 bases, with 10 bases between them. The CDR3 reads CASSLVGGLNQPQHF. CDR3 nucleotide sequence: TGCGCCAGCAGCTTGGTAGGCGGACTCAATCAGCCCCAGCATTTT.

In its sample, this clonotype was seen many times. This sequence joins TRBV5-1 and TRBJ1-4; D not certain. V was trimmed by 7 bases and J by 7 bases, leaving 20 bases between them. Looked up from germline, CDR1 is SGHRS and CDR2 is YFSETQ. The CDR3 is 15 amino acids. The CDR3 here is CASSPSRISGEKLFF. In DNA form, the CDR3 reads TGCGCCAGCTCCCCGAGCAGGATATCGGGTGAAAAACTGTTTTTT.

This clonotype was counted only a few times. DNA for the CDR3: TGCAGCTTCAGTGGGGGGGGCGGCAATCAGCCCCAGCATTTT. Encoded protein: CSFSGGGGNQPQHF. The chain carries TRBV29-1 and TRBJ1-5; a possible D gene is TRBD1 (6 bases). V dropped 8 bases and J dropped 2 bases, with 16 bases sitting between them. The CDR3 spans 14 residues. Germline CDR1 SQVTM, CDR2 ANQGSEA.

The V and J genes are TRBV7-3 and TRBJ2-3; no clear D. The ends were cut back, 3 bases at V and 6 bases at J, with 13 bases in the middle. Germline V gene data show CDR1 as SGHTA and CDR2 as FQGTGA. This CDR3 is built from 14 residues. The CDR3 region has the DNA TGTGCCAGCAGCTTTTCCACCAAACGGGATACGCAGTATTTT. Amino acid sequence: CASSFSTKRDTQYF. The full variable domain, completed using reference TRBV7-3 and TRBJ2-3, is GAGVSQTPSNKVTEKGKYVELRCDPISGHTALYWYRQSLGQGPEFLIYFQGTGAADDSGLPNDRFFAVRPEGSVSTLKIQRTERGDSAVYLCASSFSTKRDTQYFGPGTRLTVL.

This clonotype has a handful of counts. The chain links TRBV12-3 or TRBV12-4 to TRBJ2-3; 7 positions agree with TRBD1. The CDR3 consists of 17 residues. J lost 2 bases, V lost 2 bases, and 10 bases had no gene match. The CDR3 sequence: CASSLSRTGPYTDTQYF. The CDR3 DNA reads as TGTGCCAGCAGTTTAAGTAGGACAGGACCCTACACAGATACGCAGTATTTT.

This clonotype was seen more than once but under ten times. DNA of the CDR3: TGTGCCAGCAGGGGGACAGGGATGCGAGAGACCCAGTACTTC. Amino acid sequence: CASRGTGMRETQYF. The V and J genes are TRBV2 and TRBJ2-5, with 9 nucleotides matching TRBD1. V shed 6 bases and J 4 bases; nucleotides not matched to a gene: 6. The CDR3 contains 14 residues. The V gene's germline CDR1 is SNHLY and CDR2 FYNNEI.

This clonotype was seen a handful of times. The chain has TRBV7-3 and TRBJ2-3, with 11 bases identical to TRBD2. This CDR3 is built from 18 residues. Germline CDR1 SGHTA, CDR2 FQGTGA. J lost 1 base, V lost 5 bases, and 11 bases had no gene match. CDR3 sequence reads: CASSPRPSGGRGTDTQYF. CDR3 DNA: TGTGCCAGCAGCCCCCGTCCTAGCGGGGGGCGCGGCACAGATACGCAGTATTTT.

CDR3 loop: CASTRITSGGDTQYF. The CDR3 nucleotides are TGTGCCAGCACCCGAATTACTAGCGGGGGAGATACGCAGTATTTT. The genes are TRBV2 and TRBJ2-3; 11 nucleotides line up with TRBD2. From germline, CDR1 is SNHLY and CDR2 FYNNEI. With V trimmed by 7 bases and J by 5 bases, 8 bases remained unmatched. CDR3 length: 15 amino acids.

The chain combines TRBV12-3 or TRBV12-4 with TRBJ2-1; D gene unclear. There are 15 residues in the CDR3. With 2 bases removed from V and 1 base from J, the gap between germline ends came to 9 bases. The CDR3 spells CASSLWAVSYNEQFF. The CDR3 DNA reads TGTGCCAGCAGTTTATGGGCAGTTTCCTACAATGAGCAGTTCTTC.

This clonotype was observed a handful of times. The rearrangement links TRBV6-1 to TRBJ2-1; D is ambiguous. V was pared by 1 base and J by 8 bases, with 12 bases between. The CDR3 runs to 14 residues. Germline loops: CDR1 MNHNS, CDR2 SASEGT. The CDR3 sequence: CASSEGKGRDEQFF. The CDR3 region has the DNA TGTGCCAGCAGTGAAGGAAAGGGAAGGGATGAGCAGTTCTTC.

This clonotype was observed at least ten times. V is TRBV5-5 and J is TRBJ1-1; TRBD1 agrees at 8 bases. CDR3 length: 14 residues. Germline trimming cut 4 bases from V and 4 bases from J; bases unmatched to any gene: 6. Germline assignment: CDR1 SGHKS and CDR2 YYEKEE (reference sequence). The CDR3 region has the DNA TGTGCCAGCAGCCTCACAGGGGGTAGCACTGAAGCTTTCTTT. Its protein is CASSLTGGSTEAFF.

This clonotype was recorded a few times. This rearrangement joins TRBV28 to TRBJ2-7; D is unresolved. CDR1 is MDHEN and CDR2 is SYDVKM in the germline V gene. The CDR3 covers 11 residues. Trimming took 5 bases from V and 4 from J, leaving 6 bases between them. CDR3 in DNA: TGTGCCAGCAGTGTTCAATACGAGCAGTACTTC. This translates into CASSVQYEQYF.

This clonotype has at least ten counts. The V call is TRBV7-9, the J call TRBJ2-1, with D possibly being TRBD2 (6 bases). There are 12 residues in the CDR3. Germline assignment: CDR1 SEHNR and CDR2 FQNEAQ (reference sequence). Trimming removed 3 bases from V and 8 bases from J, with 8 bases in between. In nucleotides, the CDR3 is TGTGCCAGCAGCTTGGAGCGGGATGAGCAGTTCTTC. It translates to CASSLERDEQFF.

The genes are TRBV2 and TRBJ1-2; the match to TRBD1 covers 8 bases. Germline lookup yields CDR1 SNHLY and CDR2 FYNNEI. V gave up 6 bases and J gave up 6 bases; unmatched junction bases: 6. This CDR3 spans 13 amino acids. The CDR3 nucleotides are TGTGCCAGCAGGGTTCGGACAGGGAATGGCTACACCTTC. Its protein is CASRVRTGNGYTF.

This clonotype appeared a few times. The chain links TRBV28 to TRBJ2-1; TRBD2 aligns across 13 bases. The CDR3 is made up of 15 amino acids. Germline CDR1 reads MDHEN; CDR2 reads SYDVKM. J gave up 2 bases and V 8 bases, and 3 bases lay outside the gene matches. The CDR3 is CASRTSGRAYNEQFF. The DNA of the CDR3 is TGTGCCAGCCGAACTAGCGGGAGGGCCTACAATGAGCAGTTCTTC.

The CDR3 DNA follows: TGTGCCTGGAGTGCCGCCCCTGGGGTTTCCGAAAAACTGTTTTTT. Residues: CAWSAAPGVSEKLFF. The V and J genes are TRBV30 and TRBJ1-4; no clear D. Trimming shortened V by 1 base and J by 8 bases, and 17 bases separated the two germline ends. This CDR3 region has 15 residues. The germline V gene encodes CDR1 GTSNPN and CDR2 SVGIG (reference sequence). Combining the CDR3 with reference TRBV30 and TRBJ1-4 gives the whole variable domain SQTIHQWPATLVQPVGSPLSLECTVEGTSNPNLYWYRQAAGRGLQLLFYSVGIGQISSEVPQNLSASRPQDRQFILSSKKLLLSDSGFYLCAWSAAPGVSEKLFFGSGTQLSVL.

This chain uses TRBV10-3 with TRBJ2-3, with 8 bases that match TRBD2. Germline V lookup: CDR1 ENHRY, CDR2 SYGVKD. This CDR3 has 16 amino acids. V gave up 3 bases and J gave up 5 bases; unmatched junction bases: 10. The CDR3 is CAISENGGAGGDTQYF. DNA of the CDR3: TGTGCCATCAGTGAAAACGGGGGGGCCGGCGGAGATACGCAGTATTTT.

In its sample, this clonotype was seen many times. The chain combines TRBV29-1 with TRBJ1-4; D gene uncertain. Germline loops: CDR1 SQVTM, CDR2 ANQGSEA. This CDR3 is built from 10 residues. With 7 bases removed from V and 4 bases from J, the gap between germline ends came to 4 bases. The CDR3 coding sequence is TGCAGCGCCCGTAATGAAAAACTGTTTTTT. It specifies CSARNEKLFF.

This clonotype came up a few times. This chain joins TRBV5-6 and TRBJ2-3, with D uncertain. In germline, CDR1 is SGHDT, CDR2 YYEEEE. The germline V and J ends were trimmed by 5 bases and 3 bases, with 16 bases remaining between them. The CDR3 covers 15 residues. CDR3 DNA: TGTGCCAGCAGAGGAGTGGGCCAAGGGACAGATACGCAGTATTTT. Residues: CASRGVGQGTDTQYF. The full variable domain, with the rest looked up from reference TRBV5-6 and TRBJ2-3, is DAGVTQSPTHLIKTRGQQVTLRCSPKSGHDTVSWYQQALGQGPQFIFQYYEEEERQRGNFPDRFSGHQFPNYSSELNVNALLLGDSALYLCASRGVGQGTDTQYFGPGTRLTVL.

This clonotype was recorded many times. This chain joins TRBV29-1 and TRBJ2-7; D is perhaps TRBD2 (5 bases). This CDR3 is 13 amino acids long. V gave up 5 bases and J gave up 7 bases, with 18 bases separating them. Germline V lookup: CDR1 SQVTM, CDR2 ANQGSEA. CDR3 region: CSVLKTGRGEQYF. CDR3 coding DNA: TGCAGCGTTCTGAAGACTGGACGGGGAGAGCAGTACTTC.

This clonotype has a handful of counts. The V and J genes are TRBV5-1 and TRBJ2-3; 9 positions match TRBD2. The germline V gene encodes CDR1 SGHRS and CDR2 YFSETQ. V shed 1 base and J 1 base; nucleotides not matched to a gene: 4. The CDR3 covers 16 residues. CDR3 sequence reads: CASSLPGLARTDTQYF. In DNA form, the CDR3 reads TGCGCCAGCAGCTTGCCGGGACTAGCACGCACAGATACGCAGTATTTT.

The chain links TRBV24-1 to TRBJ2-5, with TRBD2 matching over 10 bases. The CDR3 spans 16 residues. Germline lookup yields CDR1 KGHDR and CDR2 SFDVKD. The trim removed 4 bases at V and 1 base at J, leaving 5 bases unmatched. As DNA, the CDR3 is TGTGCCACCAGTGAGGCGGGACTAGCGCTCCAAGAGACCCAGTACTTC. Its protein is CATSEAGLALQETQYF.

This clonotype has ten or more counts. This chain's CDR3 is CASSTGLGLQFF. In DNA form, the CDR3 reads TGTGCCAGCAGTACGGGACTTGGTTTGCAGTTCTTC. The chain couples TRBV12-3 or TRBV12-4 to TRBJ2-1, with D possibly TRBD2 on 6 matching bases. The germline V and J ends were trimmed by 5 bases and 12 bases, with 14 bases remaining between them. This CDR3 region has 12 residues.

This clonotype was detected only a few times. The V and J genes are TRBV20-1 and TRBJ2-5, with D perhaps given as TRBD1 or TRBD2 (7 bases each). The germline V and J ends were trimmed by 2 bases and 5 bases, with 12 bases remaining between them. CDR1 DFQATT and CDR2 SNEGSKA come from the germline V gene (reference sequence). There are 13 residues in the CDR3. The CDR3 is CSARRQGGETQYF. CDR3 DNA: TGCAGTGCTAGACGACAGGGAGGGGAGACCCAGTACTTC.

This clonotype was seen more than once but under ten times. The rearrangement joins TRBV5-1 to TRBJ2-3; 11 bases map to TRBD2. Germline V gives CDR1 SGHRS, CDR2 YFSETQ. CDR3 length equals 16 residues. Germline trimming cut 4 bases from V and 2 bases from J; bases unmatched to any gene: 6. The CDR3 DNA reads as TGCGCCAGCAGCCGTACTAGCGGGGGAAACACAGATACGCAGTATTTT. It translates to CASSRTSGGNTDTQYF.

The CDR3 bases are TGCAGTGCTACCGGACTAGCCGGCCACGAGCAGTACTTC. This sequence encodes CSATGLAGHEQYF. The gene calls are TRBV20-1 and TRBJ2-7, with TRBD2 matching 8 bases. Germline CDR1 is DFQATT and CDR2 is SNEGSKA (reference sequence). V was pared by 4 bases and J by 5 bases, with 7 bases of the junction left unmatched. The CDR3 covers 13 residues.